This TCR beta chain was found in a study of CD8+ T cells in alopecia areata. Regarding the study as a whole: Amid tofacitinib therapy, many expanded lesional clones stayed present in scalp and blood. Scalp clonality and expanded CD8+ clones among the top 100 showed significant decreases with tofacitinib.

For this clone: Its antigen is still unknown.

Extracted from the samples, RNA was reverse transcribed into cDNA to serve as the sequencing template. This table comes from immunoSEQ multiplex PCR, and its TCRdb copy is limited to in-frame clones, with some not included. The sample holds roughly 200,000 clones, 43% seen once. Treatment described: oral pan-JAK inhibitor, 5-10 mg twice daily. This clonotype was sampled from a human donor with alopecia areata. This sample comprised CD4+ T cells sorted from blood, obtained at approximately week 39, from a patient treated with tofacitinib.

CDR3 amino acids: CAWSVPDKGETQYF. The DNA for the CDR3 is TGTGCCTGGAGTGTACCGGACAAAGGGGAGACCCAGTACTTC. V and J are TRBV30 and TRBJ2-5; D might be TRBD1 (5 bases). The CDR3 runs to 14 residues. The germline gives CDR1 GTSNPN, CDR2 SVGIG (reference sequence). V lost 0 bases to trimming and J lost 5 bases, with 13 bases between them.